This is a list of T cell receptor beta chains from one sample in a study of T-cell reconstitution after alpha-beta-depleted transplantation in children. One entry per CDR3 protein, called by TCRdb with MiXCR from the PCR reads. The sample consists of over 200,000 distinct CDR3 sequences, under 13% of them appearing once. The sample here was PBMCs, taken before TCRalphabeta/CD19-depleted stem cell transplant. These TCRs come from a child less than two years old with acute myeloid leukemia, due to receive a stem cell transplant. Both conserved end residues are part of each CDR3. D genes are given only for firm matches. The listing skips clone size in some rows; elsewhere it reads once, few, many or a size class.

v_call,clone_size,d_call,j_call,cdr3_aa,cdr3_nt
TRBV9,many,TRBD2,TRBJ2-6,CASSDPGLAGGTGANVLTF,TGTGCCAGCAGTGACCCGGGACTAGCGGGAGGAACAGGGGCCAACGTCCTGACTTTC
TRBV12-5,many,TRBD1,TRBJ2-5,CASGLVPTGARAQYF,TGTGCTAGTGGTTTGGTACCGACAGGGGCAAGGGCCCAGTACTTC
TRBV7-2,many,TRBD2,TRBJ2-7,CASSSRSSGTYEQYF,TGTGCCAGCAGCAGCAGGTCCAGCGGGACCTACGAGCAGTACTTC
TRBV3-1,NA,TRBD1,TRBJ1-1,CDSSQQGATEAFF,TGTGACAGCAGCCAGCAGGGGGCCACTGAAGCTTTCTTT
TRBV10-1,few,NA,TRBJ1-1,CASREGENTEAFF,TGCGCCTCTAGGGAGGGTGAGAACACTGAAGCTTTCTTT
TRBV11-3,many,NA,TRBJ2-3,CASSLEGRITDTQYF,TGTGCCAGCAGCTTAGAGGGACGTATTACAGATACGCAGTATTTT
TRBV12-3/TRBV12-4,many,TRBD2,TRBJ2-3,CASSQRTSGRLTDTQYF,TGTGCCAGCAGTCAGAGGACTAGCGGGAGGCTTACAGATACGCAGTATTTT
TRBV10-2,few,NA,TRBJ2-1,CASLSGSYNEQFF,TGCGCCAGCCTCAGCGGATCCTACAATGAGCAGTTCTTC
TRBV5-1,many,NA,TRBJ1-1,CASSLGPAENTEAFF,TGCGCCAGCAGCTTGGGTCCCGCGGAGAACACTGAAGCTTTCTTT
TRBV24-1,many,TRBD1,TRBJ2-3,CATSDGTASTDTQYF,TGTGCCACCAGTGACGGGACAGCTAGCACAGATACGCAGTATTTT
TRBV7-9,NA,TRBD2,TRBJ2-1,CASRVAGLAYNEQFF,TGTGCCAGCAGAGTAGCGGGACTCGCCTACAATGAGCAGTTCTTC
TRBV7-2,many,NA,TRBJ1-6,CASSSLINSPLHF,TGTGCCAGCAGCTCTCTCATTAATTCACCCCTCCACTTT
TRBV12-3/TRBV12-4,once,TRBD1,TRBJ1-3,CASSQDRASGNTIYF,TGTGCCAGCAGCCAAGACAGGGCCTCTGGAAACACCATATATTTT
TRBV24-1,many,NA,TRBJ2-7,CATRGSYEQYF,TGTGCCACCAGGGGCTCCTACGAGCAGTACTTC
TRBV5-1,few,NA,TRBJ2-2,CASRGEIFNTGELFF,TGCGCCAGCAGGGGGGAGATTTTTAACACCGGGGAGCTGTTTTTT